The source of this T cell receptor (beta chain) is a study of blood T cell repertoires in COVID-19 (dated by TCRdb to about 2020). Regarding the research as a whole: Samples from collaborators originated in the United States, Italy and Spain and spanned both the acute and convalescent phases of COVID-19. Subjects who had been exposed to COVID-19, were actively infected with it, or had recovered from it provided the deeply sampled blood TCRbeta repertoires that made up the dataset. The repertoires were released in a freely available public database intended as a resource for research on the immune response to SARS-CoV-2. The material from the prospective study consisted of cDNA or gDNA derived from T cells, B-cell-depleted T cells, or PBMCs. Where HLA class I and class II types were available, the types were taken from metadata supplied by the sample provider, not from assay-based typing. Samples came from the ongoing ImmuneRACE study (first 160 participants) plus 1,254 subjects from 6 global collaborators. Nearly every sample came with metadata listing a de-identified subject ID, COVID-19 status, age in years and sex. Overall study results and their limits: How much clinical and demographic metadata was included differed by source and by participant, and the metadata was provided uncurated.

As concerns this clone: Its antigen remains unidentified. Per-base quality was not reported, and no clone a single base away is much larger than it.

CDR1 and CDR2, per the germline V gene, are SGDLS and YYNGEE. The CDR3 numbers 17 residues from cysteine through phenylalanine. Only the CDR3 part of the read is kept: 51 bases, read in frame from the first base. V was cut back by 4 bases and J by 4 bases, leaving a gap of 23 bases between them. One collaborating source in Seattle enrolled patients during active infection and followed them longitudinally through the course of disease. The collaborating institutions used their own protocols to collect whole blood in K2EDTA tubes. For TCRbeta analysis, collaborators shipped samples as frozen whole blood, isolated PBMCs, or DNA extracted from either of those sample types. TCRbeta CDR3 regions were amplified from genomic DNA using the immunoSEQ Assay, a bias-controlled multiplex PCR. For the original study's pipeline: Nucleated cell counts per sample were estimated from amplification of reference gene primers within the assay. To quantify the absolute abundance of each unique TCRbeta CDR3 rearrangement, sequence reads were collapsed and filtered. For each sample, productive Simpson clonality was calculated as the square root of Simpson's diversity index over productive rearrangements. The table was pulled from immuneACCESS by TCRdb, which kept in-frame rearrangements only. Such tables lose some clones; where checked, under half of the loss comes from unresolved V genes, and the rest has no known cause. V, J and clone size were drawn from that table, and D and trimming were deduced from the DNA. The sample yields some 240,000 clones; around nine tenths were counted once. In total, the top ten clones hold about 0.8% of the sample.

Sequenced input: peripheral blood. The TCR comes from a man between 60 and 75 years old with COVID-19, enrolled during active disease. The chain was built from TRBV9 and TRBJ1-2; a confident D gene designation cannot be given. The DNA sequence is as follows: TGTGCCAGCAGCCTCTCCCGGGAGACTGTCTCTAGCTATGGCTACACCTTC. Its protein reads: CASSLSRETVSSYGYTF.